This TCR beta chain was identified in a study of T cells expressing NK-cell markers. As for the study in general: Source material for TCR beta repertoires consisted of sorted CD3+CD56+NKG2C+, CD3+CD56+NKG2C- and CD3+CD56-NKG2C+ T cells. One of eight sequenced donors was HCMV-seronegative; the other seven were seropositive.

General study findings and limits: In four donors, these clonotypes also led the CD3+CD56-NKG2C+ fraction.

TCRdb reanalyzed the 5' RACE reads and collapses them to one entry per CDR3 protein, without DNA. This sample's table reports some 600,000 distinct CDR3 sequences. CDR1 and CDR2 from the germline V gene are MNHEY and SVGEGT. This CDR3 has 17 amino acids. Points on this clonotype: Its antigen is unidentified.

The TCR was taken from a man aged 18 to 35 in good health. The chain has TRBV6-2 or TRBV6-3 and TRBJ1-5; TCRdb indicates TRBD1, and absent DNA this call remains unverified. Material for sequencing was blood T cells: a sorted CD56 or NKG2C T cell subset, CD4+ or CD8+ T cells, or bulk PBMC T cells (not recorded which). The CDR3 sequence: CASSSHPGGNGSQPQHF.